The rows below give T cell receptor beta chains drawn from one sample of a study of regulatory T cells in long-lasting Graves disease. TCRdb passed the multiplex PCR reads through MiXCR, listing each CDR3 protein once. Counted here are more than 400,000 distinct CDR3 sequences, 15% to 20% occurring once; the ten biggest clones make up over 9%. These records were also assigned to another study, of T cells in Graves' hyperthyroidism and ophthalmopathy.

The sample consisted of peripheral blood mononuclear cells (PBMCs), taken at new diagnosis, from a patient treated with antithyroid drugs. The receptors stem from a man in his forties or fifties with Graves disease. Both conserved end residues are part of each CDR3. The D gene is left open where the match is weak. A clone size is listed for some rows: how often the clone was seen (once, few, many), or a class if it is expanded.

cdr3_aa cdr3_nt d_call j_call v_call clone_size
CASSLWGPVLSRASTDTQYF TGCGCCAGCAGCTTGTGGGGCCCGGTGTTAAGTAGGGCTAGCACAGATACGCAGTATTTT - TRBJ2-3 TRBV5-1 -
CASSWRGQETQYF TGTGCCAGTAGTTGGAGGGGCCAAGAGACCCAGTACTTC - TRBJ2-5 TRBV19 -
CASRIGVADTQYF TGTGCCAGCAGAATAGGGGTCGCAGATACGCAGTATTTT - TRBJ2-3 TRBV28 few
CSVVLGTLTDTQYF TGCAGCGTTGTTCTAGGAACCTTGACAGATACGCAGTATTTT - TRBJ2-3 TRBV29-1 -
CASSKGPIYEQYF TGTGCCAGCAGCAAGGGACCTATCTACGAGCAGTACTTC - TRBJ2-7 TRBV7-9 many
CASSHDISGANVLTF TGCGCCAGCAGCCATGATATCTCTGGGGCCAACGTCCTGACTTTC - TRBJ2-6 TRBV4-1 few
CATATGNYGYTF TGTGCCACGGCGACGGGAAACTATGGCTACACCTTC - TRBJ1-2 TRBV25-1 -
CASSPGQGTSYEQYF TGCGCCAGCAGCCCAGGACAGGGGACCTCCTACGAGCAGTACTTC TRBD1 TRBJ2-7 TRBV5-1 many
CASSAGRMNTEAFF TGTGCCAGCAGCGCTGGACGGATGAACACTGAAGCTTTCTTT - TRBJ1-1 TRBV5-6 -
CASSLPGNTEAFF TGTGCCAGCAGTTTGCCCGGTAACACTGAAGCTTTCTTT - TRBJ1-1 TRBV28 many
CASSPRTYTDTQYF TGTGCCAGCAGCCCGCGGACTTACACAGATACGCAGTATTTT - TRBJ2-3 TRBV14 -
CASSMRGANQPQHF TGTGCCAGTAGTATGAGAGGGGCCAATCAGCCCCAGCATTTT - TRBJ1-5 TRBV19 -
CASSSRISYNEQSF TGTGCCAGCAGTTCCCGGATCTCCTACAATGAGCAGTCCTTC - TRBJ2-1 TRBV2 many
CASSLSHQENTEAFF TGTGCCAGCAGCTTATCTCATCAGGAGAACACTGAAGCTTTCTTT - TRBJ1-1 TRBV7-8 many